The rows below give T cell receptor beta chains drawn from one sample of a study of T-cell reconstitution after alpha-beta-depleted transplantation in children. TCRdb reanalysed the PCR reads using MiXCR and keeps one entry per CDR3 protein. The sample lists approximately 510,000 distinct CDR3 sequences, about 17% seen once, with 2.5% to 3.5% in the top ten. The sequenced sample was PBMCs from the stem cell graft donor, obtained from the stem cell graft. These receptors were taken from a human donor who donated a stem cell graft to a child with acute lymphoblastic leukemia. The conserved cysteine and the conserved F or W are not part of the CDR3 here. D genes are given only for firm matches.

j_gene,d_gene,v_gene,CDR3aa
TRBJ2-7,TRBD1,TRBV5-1,ATGQDRAPYEQY
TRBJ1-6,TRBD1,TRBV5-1,ASSSQGAINSPLH
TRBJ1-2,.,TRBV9,ASSVANGYT
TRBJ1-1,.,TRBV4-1,ASSQIPRYRDRNTEAF
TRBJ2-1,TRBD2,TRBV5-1,ASRVGTSGSSYNEQF
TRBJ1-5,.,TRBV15,ATSRGGGGNNQPQH
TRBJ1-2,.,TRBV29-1,SAIRPIYGYT
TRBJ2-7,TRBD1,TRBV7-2,ASSGPTGPYEQY
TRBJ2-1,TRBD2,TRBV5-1,ASEGLAGIGEQF
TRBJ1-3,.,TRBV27,ASSPMLGGSGNTIY
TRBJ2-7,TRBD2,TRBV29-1,SASPGGYEHY
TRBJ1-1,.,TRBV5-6,ASSLLDGRAEAF
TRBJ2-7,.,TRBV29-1,SVELAGVQSPSYEQY
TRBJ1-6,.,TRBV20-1,SAWVQGEGSPLH
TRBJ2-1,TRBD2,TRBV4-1,ASSQAPPGLAGHNEQF
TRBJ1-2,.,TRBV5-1,ASSTSTSLYGYT
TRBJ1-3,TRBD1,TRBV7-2,ASSRRTGSSGNTIY
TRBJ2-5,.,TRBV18,ASSSAGIETQY
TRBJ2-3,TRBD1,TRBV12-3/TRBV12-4,ASIDDRGRRKDTQY
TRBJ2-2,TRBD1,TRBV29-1,SVEDRLREPGRGRGFIAGELF
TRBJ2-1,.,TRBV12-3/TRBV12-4,ASSLHARTSSYNEQF
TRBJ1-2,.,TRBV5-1,ASSSTRGYT
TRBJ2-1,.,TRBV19,ASSAPTPSGTYNEQF
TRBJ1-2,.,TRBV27,ASSLKQGPNYGYT
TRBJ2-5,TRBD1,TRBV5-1,ASSTYRGEETQY
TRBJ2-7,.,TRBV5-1,ASSRLVGYEQY